This TCR beta chain was sequenced for a study of T cells in tuberculosis. Findings and caveats of the study: GMM-specific TCRs were nearer to active tuberculosis alpha repertoires, suggesting expansion.

The method was immunoSEQ multiplex PCR; TCRdb's version includes in-frame clones alone and lacks a portion of them. The sample includes 35,000 to 40,000 clones, almost 95% of them seen just once. A remark on this clone: Its antigen is not known.

The specimen was PBMCs. The TCR was taken from a donor aged 5 to 30 with latent tuberculosis or without tuberculosis infection. Some clones in this sample may be carry-over from other donors' samples.

The CDR3 reads CASSRVGNTIYF. CDR3 DNA sequence: TGTGCCAGCAGTCGGGTCGGAAACACCATATATTTT. The chain uses TRBV6-1 and TRBJ1-3; D remains ambiguous. The CDR3 totals 12 residues. Germline assignment: CDR1 MNHNS and CDR2 SASEGT. V was clipped by 5 bases and J by 4 bases, with 6 bases between them.